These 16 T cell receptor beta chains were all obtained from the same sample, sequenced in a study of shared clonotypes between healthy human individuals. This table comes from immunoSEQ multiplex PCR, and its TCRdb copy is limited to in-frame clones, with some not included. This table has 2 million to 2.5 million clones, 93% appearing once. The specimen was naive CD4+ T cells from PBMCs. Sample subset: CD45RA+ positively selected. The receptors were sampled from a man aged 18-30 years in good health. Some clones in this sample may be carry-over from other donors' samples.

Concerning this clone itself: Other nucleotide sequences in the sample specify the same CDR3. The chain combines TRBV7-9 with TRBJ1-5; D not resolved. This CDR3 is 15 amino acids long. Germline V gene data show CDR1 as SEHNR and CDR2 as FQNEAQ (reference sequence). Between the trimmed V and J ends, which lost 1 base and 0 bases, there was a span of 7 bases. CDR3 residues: CASSLGGYSNQPQHF. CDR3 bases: TGTGCCAGCAGCTTAGGTGGTTATAGCAATCAGCCCCAGCATTTT.

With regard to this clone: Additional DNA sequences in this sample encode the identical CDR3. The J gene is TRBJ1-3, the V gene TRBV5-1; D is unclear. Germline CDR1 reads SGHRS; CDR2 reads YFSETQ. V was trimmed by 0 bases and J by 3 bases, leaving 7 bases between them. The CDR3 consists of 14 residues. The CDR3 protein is CASSLGGSGNTIYF. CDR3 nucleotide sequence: TGCGCCAGCAGCTTGGGGGGAAGTGGAAACACCATATATTTT. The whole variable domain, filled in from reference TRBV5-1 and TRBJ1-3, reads KAGVTQTPRYLIKTRGQQVTLSCSPISGHRSVSWYQQTPGQGLQFLFEYFSETQRNKGNFPGRFSGRQFSNSRSEMNVSTLELGDSALYLCASSLGGSGNTIYFGEGSWLTVV.

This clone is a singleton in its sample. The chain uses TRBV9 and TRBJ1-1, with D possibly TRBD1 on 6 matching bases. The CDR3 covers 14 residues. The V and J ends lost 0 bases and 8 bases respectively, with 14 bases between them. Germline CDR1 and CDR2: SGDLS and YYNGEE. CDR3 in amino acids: CASSVESRRGEAFF. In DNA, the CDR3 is TGTGCCAGCAGCGTAGAATCTCGGAGGGGGGAAGCTTTCTTT. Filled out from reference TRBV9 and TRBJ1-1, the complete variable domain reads DSGVTQTPKHLITATGQRVTLRCSPRSGDLSVYWYQQSLDQGLQFLIQYYNGEERAKGNILERFSAQQFPDLHSELNLSSLELGDSALYFCASSVESRRGEAFFGQGTRLTVV.

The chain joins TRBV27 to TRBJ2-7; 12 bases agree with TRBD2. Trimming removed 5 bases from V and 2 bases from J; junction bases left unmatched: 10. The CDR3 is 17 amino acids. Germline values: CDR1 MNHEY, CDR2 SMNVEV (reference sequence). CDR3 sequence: CASSPTTTSGRPYEQYF. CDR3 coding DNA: TGTGCCAGCAGTCCGACGACCACTAGCGGGAGGCCCTACGAGCAGTACTTC.

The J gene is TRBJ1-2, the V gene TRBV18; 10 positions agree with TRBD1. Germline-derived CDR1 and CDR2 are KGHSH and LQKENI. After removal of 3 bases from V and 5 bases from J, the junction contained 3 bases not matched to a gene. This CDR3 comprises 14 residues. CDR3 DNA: TGTGCCAGCTCACCCGGACAGGGGGAGTATGGCTACACCTTC. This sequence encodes CASSPGQGEYGYTF. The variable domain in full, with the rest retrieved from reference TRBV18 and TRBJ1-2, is NAGVMQNPRHLVRRRGQEARLRCSPMKGHSHVYWYRQLPEEGLKFMVYLQKENIIDESGMPKERFSAEFPKEGPSILRIQQVVRGDSAAYFCASSPGQGEYGYTFGSGTRLTVV.

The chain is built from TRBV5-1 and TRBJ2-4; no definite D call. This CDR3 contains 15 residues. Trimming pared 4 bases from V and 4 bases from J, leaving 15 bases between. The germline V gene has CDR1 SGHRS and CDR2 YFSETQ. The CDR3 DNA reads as TGCGCCAGCAGCGAACAAGGTCTAGATAAAAACATTCAGTACTTC. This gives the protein CASSEQGLDKNIQYF.

CDR3 protein: CASSSDRGLSWEQFF. As DNA, the CDR3 is TGTGCCAGCAGCTCGGACAGGGGGCTCTCTTGGGAGCAGTTCTTC. The chain recombines TRBV5-6 with TRBJ2-1; TRBD1 agrees at 11 bases. Looked up from germline, CDR1 is SGHDT and CDR2 is YYEEEE. The CDR3 runs 15 residues. V lost 3 bases and J lost 10; bases outside the gene matches: 9.

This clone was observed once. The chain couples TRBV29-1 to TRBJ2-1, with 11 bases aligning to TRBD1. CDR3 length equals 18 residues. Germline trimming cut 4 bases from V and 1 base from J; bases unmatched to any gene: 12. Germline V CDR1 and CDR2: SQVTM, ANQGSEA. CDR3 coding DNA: TGCAGCGTTGTAGGGACAGGGGGATTCTTGGGGTCCTACAATGAGCAGTTCTTC. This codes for CSVVGTGGFLGSYNEQFF.

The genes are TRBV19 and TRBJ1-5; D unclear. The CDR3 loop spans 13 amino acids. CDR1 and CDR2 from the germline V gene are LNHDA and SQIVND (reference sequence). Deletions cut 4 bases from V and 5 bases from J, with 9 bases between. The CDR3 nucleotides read TGTGCCAGTAGTACGGACGGGGATCAGCCCCAGCATTTT. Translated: CASSTDGDQPQHF. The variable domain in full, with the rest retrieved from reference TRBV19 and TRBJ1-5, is DGGITQSPKYLFRKEGQNVTLSCEQNLNHDAMYWYRQDPGQGLRLIYYSQIVNDFQKGDIAEGYSVSREKKESFPLTVTSAQKNPTAFYLCASSTDGDQPQHFGDGTRLSIL.

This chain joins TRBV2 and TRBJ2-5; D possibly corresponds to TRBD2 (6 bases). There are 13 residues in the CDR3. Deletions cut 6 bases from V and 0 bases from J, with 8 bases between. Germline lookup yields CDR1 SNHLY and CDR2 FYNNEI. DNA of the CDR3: TGTGCCAGCAGGCCGGGAGACCAAGAGACCCAGTACTTC. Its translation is CASRPGDQETQYF.

The CDR3 loop reads CASSLLAGGRSGNEQFF. The CDR3 nucleotides read TGTGCCAGCAGTTTACTAGCGGGAGGACGCTCTGGTAATGAGCAGTTCTTC. The J gene is TRBJ2-1, the V gene TRBV28, with 11 bases aligning to TRBD2. CDR3 length: 17 residues. Germline lookup yields CDR1 MDHEN and CDR2 SYDVKM. V gave up 2 bases and J gave up 7 bases; unmatched junction bases: 10.

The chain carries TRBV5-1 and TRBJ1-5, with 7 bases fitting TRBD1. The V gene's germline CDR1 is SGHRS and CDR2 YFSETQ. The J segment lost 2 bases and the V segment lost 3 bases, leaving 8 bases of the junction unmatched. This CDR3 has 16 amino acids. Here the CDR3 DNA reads TGCGCCAGCAGCTCTGCCGGACAGGACCGCAATCAGCCCCAGCATTTT. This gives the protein CASSSAGQDRNQPQHF. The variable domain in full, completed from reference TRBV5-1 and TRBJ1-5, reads KAGVTQTPRYLIKTRGQQVTLSCSPISGHRSVSWYQQTPGQGLQFLFEYFSETQRNKGNFPGRFSGRQFSNSRSEMNVSTLELGDSALYLCASSSAGQDRNQPQHFGDGTRLSIL.

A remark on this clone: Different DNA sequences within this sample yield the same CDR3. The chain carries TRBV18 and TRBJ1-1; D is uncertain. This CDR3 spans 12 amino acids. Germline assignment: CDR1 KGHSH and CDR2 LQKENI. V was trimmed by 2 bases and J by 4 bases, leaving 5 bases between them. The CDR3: CASSPRRTEAFF. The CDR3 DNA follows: TGTGCCAGCTCACCAAGACGCACTGAAGCTTTCTTT.

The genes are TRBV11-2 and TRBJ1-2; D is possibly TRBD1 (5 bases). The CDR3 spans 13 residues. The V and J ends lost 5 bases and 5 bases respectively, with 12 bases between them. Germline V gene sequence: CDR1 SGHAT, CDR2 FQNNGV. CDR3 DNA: TGTGCCAGCAGCCAGGGACTGGGATATGGCTACACCTTC. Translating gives CASSQGLGYGYTF.

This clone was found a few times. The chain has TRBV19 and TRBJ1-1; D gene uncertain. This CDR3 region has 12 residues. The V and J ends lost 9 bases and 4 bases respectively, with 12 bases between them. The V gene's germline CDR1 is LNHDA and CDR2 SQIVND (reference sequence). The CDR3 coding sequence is TGTGCCAGCGGAAGGGCTTCCACTGAAGCTTTCTTT. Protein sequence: CASGRASTEAFF.

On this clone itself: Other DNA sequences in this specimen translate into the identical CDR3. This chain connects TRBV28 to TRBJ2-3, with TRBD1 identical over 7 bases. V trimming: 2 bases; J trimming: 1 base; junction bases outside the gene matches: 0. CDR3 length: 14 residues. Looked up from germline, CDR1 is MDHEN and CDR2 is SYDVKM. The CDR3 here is CASSLTGGTDTQYF. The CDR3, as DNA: TGTGCCAGCAGTTTAACAGGGGGCACAGATACGCAGTATTTT.